Sequencing of this TCR beta chain was carried out in a study of CD8 T cells in ankylosing spondylitis. CDR3 length: 16 amino acids. TCRdb called the 5' RACE reads again in MiXCR, with one record for every CDR3 protein. Of around 220,000 distinct CDR3 sequences in the sample, over 9.5% were seen once. The chain employs TRBV21-1 and TRBJ1-6; the table calls TRBD1, which could not be checked here. TRBV21-1 counts as a pseudogene. Sequencing was carried out using blood, either unsorted or a sorted T cell fraction (not recorded which). The clonotype comes from a male donor with ankylosing spondylitis or in good health (not recorded which). The CDR3 region is CASLGGRGVYNSPLHF. In DNA, the CDR3 is TGTGCCAGCCTTGGGGGCCGGGGTGTTTATAATTCACCCCTCCACTTT.